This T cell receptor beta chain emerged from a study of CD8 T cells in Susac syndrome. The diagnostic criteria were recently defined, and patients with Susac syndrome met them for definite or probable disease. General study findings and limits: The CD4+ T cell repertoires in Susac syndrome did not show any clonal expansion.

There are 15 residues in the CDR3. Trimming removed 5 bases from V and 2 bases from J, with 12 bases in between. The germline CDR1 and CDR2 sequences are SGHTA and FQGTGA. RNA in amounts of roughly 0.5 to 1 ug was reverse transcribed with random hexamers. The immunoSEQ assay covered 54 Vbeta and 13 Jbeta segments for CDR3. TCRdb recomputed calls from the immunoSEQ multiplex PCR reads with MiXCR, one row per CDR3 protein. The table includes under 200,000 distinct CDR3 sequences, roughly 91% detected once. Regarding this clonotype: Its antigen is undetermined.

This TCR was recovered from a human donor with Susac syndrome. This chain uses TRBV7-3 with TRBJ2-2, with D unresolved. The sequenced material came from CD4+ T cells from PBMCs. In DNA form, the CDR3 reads TGTGCCAGCAGCCCGACGGCAGCCAACACCGGGGAGCTGTTTTTT. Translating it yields CASSPTAANTGELFF. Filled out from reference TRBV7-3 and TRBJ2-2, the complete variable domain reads GAGVSQTPSNKVTEKGKYVELRCDPISGHTALYWYRQSLGQGPEFLIYFQGTGAADDSGLPNDRFFAVRPEGSVSTLKIQRTERGDSAVYLCASSPTAANTGELFFGEGSRLTVL.